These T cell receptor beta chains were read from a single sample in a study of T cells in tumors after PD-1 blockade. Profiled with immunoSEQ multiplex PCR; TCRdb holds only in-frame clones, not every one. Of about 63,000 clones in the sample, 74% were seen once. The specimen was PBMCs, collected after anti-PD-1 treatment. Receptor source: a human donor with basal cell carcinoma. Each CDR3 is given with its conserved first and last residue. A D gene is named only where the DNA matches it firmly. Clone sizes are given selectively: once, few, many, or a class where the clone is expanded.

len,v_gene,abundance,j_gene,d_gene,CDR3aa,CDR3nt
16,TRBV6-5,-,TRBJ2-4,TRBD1,CASSSTGGLAKNIQYF,TGTGCCAGCAGTTCGACAGGGGGCCTAGCCAAAAACATTCAGTACTTC
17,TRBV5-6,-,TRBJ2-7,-,CASSLAGSGMTGREQYF,TGTGCCAGCAGCTTGGCTGGTAGTGGGATGACAGGACGGGAGCAGTACTTC
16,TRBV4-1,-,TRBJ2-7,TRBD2,CASSQEGLAVTYEQYF,TGCGCCAGCAGCCAAGAGGGGCTAGCGGTTACCTACGAGCAGTACTTC
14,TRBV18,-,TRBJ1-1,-,CASSPGRENTEAFF,TGTGCCAGCTCACCAGGCAGGGAGAACACTGAAGCTTTCTTT
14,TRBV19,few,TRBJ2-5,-,CASSISGGRETQYF,TGTGCCAGTAGTATTTCCGGGGGGCGGGAGACCCAGTACTTC
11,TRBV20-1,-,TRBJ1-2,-,CSANQGYGYTF,TGCAGTGCTAATCAGGGGTATGGCTACACCTTC
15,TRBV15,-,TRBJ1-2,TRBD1,CATSGVGTGNYGYTF,TGTGCCACCAGCGGCGTCGGGACAGGGAACTATGGCTACACCTTC
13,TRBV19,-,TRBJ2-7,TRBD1,CASKGTGAVEQYF,TGTGCCAGTAAGGGGACAGGGGCGGTGGAGCAGTACTTC
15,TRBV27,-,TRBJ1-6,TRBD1,CASSSGQGGNSPLHF,TGTGCCAGCAGTTCCGGACAGGGAGGTAATTCACCCCTCCACTTT
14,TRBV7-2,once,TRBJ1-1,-,CASSLLPGYTEAFF,TGTGCCAGCAGCTTACTTCCGGGTTACACTGAAGCTTTCTTT
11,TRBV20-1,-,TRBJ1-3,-,CSARGGNTIYF,TGCAGTGCTAGGGGCGGAAACACCATATATTTT
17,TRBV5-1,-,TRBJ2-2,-,CASSPTSGTRDTGELFF,TGCGCCAGCAGTCCAACCTCCGGGACAAGAGACACCGGGGAGCTGTTTTTT
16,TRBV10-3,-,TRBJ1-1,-,CAISAPSFWGGNEAFF,TGTGCCATCAGTGCCCCCTCCTTTTGGGGGGGTAATGAAGCTTTCTTT
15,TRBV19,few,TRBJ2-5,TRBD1,CASRVGQGAPETQYF,TGTGCCAGCCGGGTGGGACAGGGGGCCCCGGAGACCCAGTACTTC
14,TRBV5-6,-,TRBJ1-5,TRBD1,CASSLTGDYQPQHF,TGTGCCAGCAGCTTGACAGGGGATTATCAGCCCCAGCATTTT
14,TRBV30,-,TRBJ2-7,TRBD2,CAWSRSSGGAKQYF,TGTGCCTGGAGTAGGTCTAGCGGGGGGGCTAAGCAGTACTTC
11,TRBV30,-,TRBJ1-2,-,CAWKEGYGYTF,TGTGCCTGGAAAGAGGGGTATGGCTACACCTTC
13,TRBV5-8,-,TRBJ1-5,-,CASSVGLNQPQHF,TGTGCCAGCAGCGTGGGTCTTAATCAGCCCCAGCATTTT
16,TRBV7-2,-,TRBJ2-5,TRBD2,CASSLERLAGRETQYF,TGTGCCAGCAGCTTAGAACGCCTAGCGGGGCGTGAGACCCAGTACTTC
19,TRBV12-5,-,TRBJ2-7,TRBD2,CASGLAPGEEAGASYEQYF,TGTGCTAGTGGTTTGGCACCGGGGGAGGAAGCGGGGGCCTCCTACGAGCAGTACTTC
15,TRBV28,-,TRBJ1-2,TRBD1,CASSPGQGRNYGYTF,TGTGCCAGCAGCCCGGGACAGGGTCGGAACTATGGCTACACCTTC
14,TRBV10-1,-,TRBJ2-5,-,CASSGGPGQETQYF,TGCGCCAGCAGTGGGGGACCGGGACAAGAGACCCAGTACTTC
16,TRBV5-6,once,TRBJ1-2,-,CASSLYPRTSRNGYTF,TGTGCCAGCAGCCTTTACCCCCGGACAAGTAGAAACGGCTACACCTTC
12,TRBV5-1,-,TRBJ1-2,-,CASGSWGYGYTF,TGCGCCAGCGGCAGCTGGGGCTATGGCTACACCTTC
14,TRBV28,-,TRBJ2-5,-,CASSLKGGQETQYF,TGTGCCAGCAGTTTAAAAGGGGGACAAGAGACCCAGTACTTC
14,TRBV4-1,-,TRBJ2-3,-,CASSLNLVSDTQYF,TGCGCCAGCAGCCTGAATCTGGTTTCAGATACGCAGTATTTT
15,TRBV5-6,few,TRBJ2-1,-,CASSEGYSSYNEQFF,TGTGCCAGCAGCGAGGGCTACTCCTCCTACAATGAGCAGTTCTTC
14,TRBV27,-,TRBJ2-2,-,CASSYGGITGELFF,TGTGCCAGCAGTTATGGCGGTATCACCGGGGAGCTGTTTTTT
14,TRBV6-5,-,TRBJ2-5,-,CASSYSRREETQYF,TGTGCCAGCAGTTACAGTAGGAGAGAAGAGACCCAGTACTTC
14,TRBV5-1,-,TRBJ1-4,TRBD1,CASTTGGTNEKLFF,TGCGCCAGCACCACAGGGGGCACTAATGAAAAACTGTTTTTT
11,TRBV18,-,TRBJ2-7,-,CASSPNYEQYF,TGTGCCAGCTCACCGAACTACGAGCAGTACTTC
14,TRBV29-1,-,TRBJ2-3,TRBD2,CSVDSGGTTDTQYF,TGCAGCGTTGATAGCGGGGGAACCACAGATACGCAGTATTTT
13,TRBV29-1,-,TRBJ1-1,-,CSVEKGRGTEAFF,TGCAGCGTTGAAAAAGGCAGGGGCACTGAAGCTTTCTTT
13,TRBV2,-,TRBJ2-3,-,CATSPPFTDTQYF,TGTGCCACCAGTCCCCCTTTCACAGATACGCAGTATTTT
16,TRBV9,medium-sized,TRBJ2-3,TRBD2,CASSVEGGGAIDTQYF,TGTGCCAGCAGCGTAGAAGGCGGGGGGGCCATAGATACGCAGTATTTT
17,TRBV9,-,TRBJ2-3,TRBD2,CASSLPPLAGYTDTQYF,TGTGCCAGCAGTCTACCACCACTAGCGGGGTATACAGATACGCAGTATTTT
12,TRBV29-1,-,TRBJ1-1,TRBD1,CSASRGPTEAFF,TGCAGCGCCTCTAGGGGGCCCACTGAAGCTTTCTTT
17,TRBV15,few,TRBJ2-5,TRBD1,CATSRVKGATSSETQYF,TGTGCCACCAGCAGAGTGAAGGGGGCTACTTCTTCGGAGACCCAGTACTTC